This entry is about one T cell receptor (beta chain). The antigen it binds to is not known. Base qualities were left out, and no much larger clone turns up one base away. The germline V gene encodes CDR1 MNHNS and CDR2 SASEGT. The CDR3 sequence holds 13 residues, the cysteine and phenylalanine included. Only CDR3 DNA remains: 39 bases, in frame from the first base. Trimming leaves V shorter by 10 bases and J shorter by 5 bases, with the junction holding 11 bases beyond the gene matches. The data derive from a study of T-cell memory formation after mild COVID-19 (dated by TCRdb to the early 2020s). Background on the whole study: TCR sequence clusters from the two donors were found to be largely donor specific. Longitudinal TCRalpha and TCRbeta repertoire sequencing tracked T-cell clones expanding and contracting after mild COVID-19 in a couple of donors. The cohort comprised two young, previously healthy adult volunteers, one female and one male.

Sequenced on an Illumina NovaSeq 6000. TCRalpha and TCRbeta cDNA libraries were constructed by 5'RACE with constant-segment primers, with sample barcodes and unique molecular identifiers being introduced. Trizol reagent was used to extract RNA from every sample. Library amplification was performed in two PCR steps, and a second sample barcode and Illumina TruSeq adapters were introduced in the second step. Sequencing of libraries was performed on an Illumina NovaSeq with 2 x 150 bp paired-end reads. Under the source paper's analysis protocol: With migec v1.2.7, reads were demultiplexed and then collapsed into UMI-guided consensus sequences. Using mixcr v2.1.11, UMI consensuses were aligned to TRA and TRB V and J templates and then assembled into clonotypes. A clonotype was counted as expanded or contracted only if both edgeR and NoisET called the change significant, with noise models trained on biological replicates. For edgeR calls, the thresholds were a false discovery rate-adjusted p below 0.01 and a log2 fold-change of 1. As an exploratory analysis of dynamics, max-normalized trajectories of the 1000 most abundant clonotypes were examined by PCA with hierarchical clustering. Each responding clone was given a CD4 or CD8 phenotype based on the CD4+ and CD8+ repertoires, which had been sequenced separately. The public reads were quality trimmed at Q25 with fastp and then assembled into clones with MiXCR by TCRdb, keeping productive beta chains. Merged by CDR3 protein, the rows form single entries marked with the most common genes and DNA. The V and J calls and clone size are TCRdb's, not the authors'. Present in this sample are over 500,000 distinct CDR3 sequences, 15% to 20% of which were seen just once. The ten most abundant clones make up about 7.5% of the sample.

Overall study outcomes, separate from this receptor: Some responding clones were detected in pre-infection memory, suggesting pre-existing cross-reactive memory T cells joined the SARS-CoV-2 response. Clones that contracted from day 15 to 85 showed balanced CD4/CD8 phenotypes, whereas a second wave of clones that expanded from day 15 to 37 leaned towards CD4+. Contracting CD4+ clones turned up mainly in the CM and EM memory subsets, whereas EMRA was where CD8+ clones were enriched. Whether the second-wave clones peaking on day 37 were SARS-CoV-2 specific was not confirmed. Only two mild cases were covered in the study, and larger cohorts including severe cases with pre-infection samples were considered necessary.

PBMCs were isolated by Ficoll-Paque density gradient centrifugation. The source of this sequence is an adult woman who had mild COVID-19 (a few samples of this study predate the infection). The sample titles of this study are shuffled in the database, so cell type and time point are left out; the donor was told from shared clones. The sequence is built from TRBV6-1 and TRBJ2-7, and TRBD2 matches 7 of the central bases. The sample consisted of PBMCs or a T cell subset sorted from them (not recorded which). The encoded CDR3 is CATSPAGRHEQYF. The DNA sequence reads TGTGCCACCTCCCCAGCGGGAAGACACGAGCAGTACTTC.